The 26 T cell receptor beta chains below come from one sample, sequenced in a study of human CD8 memory T cell subsets. Construction of TCR beta libraries was accomplished by means of UMI-labeled 5' RACE. After re-calling the 5' RACE reads, TCRdb lists one entry per CDR3 protein, DNA absent. The table for this sample gives several thousand distinct CDR3 sequences. Sequenced input: CD8+ T cells from PBMCs. These receptors were collected from a human donor in good health.

The chain uses TRBV7-6 and TRBJ2-7; TCRdb designates TRBD1, a call that cannot be tested without DNA. This CDR3 has 13 amino acids. Germline V lookup: CDR1 SGHVS, CDR2 FNYEAQ. CDR3 protein: CASSPGPNYEQYF.

This chain joins TRBV6-1 and TRBJ2-1; TCRdb picks TRBD2, but there is no DNA to check that call. Per germline, CDR1 MNHNS and CDR2 SASEGT. This CDR3 has 16 amino acids. The CDR3 is CASSEYAGGPYNEQFF.

The chain carries TRBV20-1 and TRBJ2-1. The CDR3 totals 13 residues. The germline CDR1 and CDR2 sequences are DFQATT and SNEGSKA (reference sequence). The CDR3 region is CSARDLGYNEQFF.

V and J are TRBV27 and TRBJ2-2; without DNA, the TCRdb call of TRBD1 cannot be checked. The CDR3 totals 16 residues. The germline V gene encodes CDR1 MNHEY and CDR2 SMNVEV (reference sequence). This CDR3 is CASSTLTGGTTGELFF.

This chain links TRBV2 with TRBJ1-2; the TCRdb D gene call, TRBD1, has no DNA to confirm it. The germline V gene has CDR1 SNHLY and CDR2 FYNNEI. The CDR3 loop spans 14 amino acids. The chain's CDR3 is CASSAQGKWEGYTF.

Judged by frequency, this clonotype is medium-sized. The rearrangement links TRBV29-1 to TRBJ1-2. The CDR3 extends over 14 amino acids. The germline CDR1 and CDR2 sequences are SQVTM and ANQGSEA. CDR3 sequence reads: CSADPETQFVGYTF.

The chain employs TRBV5-4 and TRBJ2-2; the TRBD1 assignment by TCRdb is unverifiable without DNA. The germline V gene encodes CDR1 SGHNT and CDR2 YYREEE (reference sequence). This CDR3 region has 15 residues. CDR3 region: CASSFGQGYTGELFF.

V and J are TRBV4-1 and TRBJ2-7; TCRdb selects TRBD2, and the lack of DNA leaves this call unchecked. CDR1 is MGHRA, CDR2 YSYEKL, per germline. This CDR3 comprises 14 residues. CDR3 in amino acids: CASSQERVISEQYF.

According to its frequency, this clonotype is large. The genes are TRBV20-1 and TRBJ2-1. The CDR3 totals 15 residues. Germline assignment: CDR1 DFQATT and CDR2 SNEGSKA (reference sequence). The CDR3 reads CSARDLGSSYNEQFF.

The genes are TRBV4-1 and TRBJ2-3; TCRdb calls TRBD2, which cannot be checked without DNA. Germline CDR1 MGHRA, CDR2 YSYEKL. There are 16 residues in the CDR3. CDR3 residues: CASSQDLSGSAYTQYF.

Considering frequency, this clonotype is medium-sized. The chain combines TRBV29-1 with TRBJ2-5; TCRdb returns TRBD1, unconfirmable since there is no DNA. Germline V gives CDR1 SQVTM, CDR2 ANQGSEA. The CDR3 is made up of 13 amino acids. The CDR3 spells CSVATRAGETQYF.

This clonotype is classed as medium-sized by frequency. V usage is TRBV5-1 and J usage is TRBJ2-7; as DNA is missing, the TRBD2 call by TCRdb cannot be tested. Germline V gene sequence: CDR1 SGHRS, CDR2 YFSETQ. The CDR3 loop spans 14 amino acids. The CDR3 region is CATAPTGVVHEQYF.

This rearrangement joins TRBV20-1 to TRBJ2-2. Germline-derived CDR1 and CDR2 are DFQATT and SNEGSKA (reference sequence). The CDR3 sequence is 14 residues long. CDR3 loop: CSARDRSHTGELFF.

The V and J genes are TRBV30 and TRBJ2-1. Germline assignment: CDR1 GTSNPN and CDR2 SVGIG (reference sequence). The CDR3 runs 13 residues. CDR3 loop: CAWSVLGFNEQFF.

V gene TRBV5-6 combines with J gene TRBJ2-2. The CDR3 runs to 17 residues. The V gene's germline CDR1 is SGHDT and CDR2 YYEEEE. CDR3 sequence: CASSLASNNRITGELFF.

This rearrangement joins TRBV7-8 to TRBJ2-5; TCRdb indicates TRBD2, and absent DNA this call remains unverified. Germline loops: CDR1 SGHVS, CDR2 FQNEAQ. There are 18 residues in the CDR3. The CDR3 spells CASSLSAGGVYLRETQYF.

Judged by frequency, this clonotype is medium-sized. The V gene is TRBV28, the J gene TRBJ2-3; there is no DNA to check the TCRdb D call of TRBD2. CDR3 size: 19 residues. The germline CDR1 and CDR2 sequences are MDHEN and SYDVKM. The CDR3 spells CASSLTAASGRAGTDTQYF.

This chain links TRBV6-2 or TRBV6-3 with TRBJ2-1; TCRdb picks TRBD2, but there is no DNA to check that call. This CDR3 is 14 amino acids long. Germline assignment: CDR1 MNHEY and CDR2 SVGEGT. CDR3 region: CASSVAGTYNEQFF.

The chain has TRBV12-3 or TRBV12-4 and TRBJ2-2. The CDR3 is 14 residues long. CDR3 region: CASSLGPHTGELFF.

The rearrangement joins TRBV11-2 to TRBJ2-7; TCRdb lists TRBD1, though no DNA is available to test this call. Germline CDR1 reads SGHAT; CDR2 reads FQNNGV. The CDR3 sequence is 12 residues long. CDR3 residues: CASLGQGYEQYF.

This rearrangement joins TRBV28 to TRBJ2-3; TCRdb indicates TRBD2, and absent DNA this call remains unverified. The CDR3 covers 17 residues. The germline V gene encodes CDR1 MDHEN and CDR2 SYDVKM. CDR3 sequence: CASSSPRLAGEADTQYF.

The chain combines TRBV27 with TRBJ1-1; the TCRdb call, TRBD1, lacks DNA for checking. The V gene's germline CDR1 is MNHEY and CDR2 SMNVEV (reference sequence). The CDR3 is 17 residues long. CDR3 amino acids: CASHAGRGRVQRTEAFF.

This chain joins TRBV15 and TRBJ2-1; without DNA, the TCRdb call of TRBD2 cannot be checked. Germline CDR1 is LNHNV and CDR2 is YYDKDF (reference sequence). This CDR3 region has 17 residues. The CDR3 sequence is CATTEGLAGGPYNEQFF.

This chain links TRBV28 with TRBJ1-2. From germline, CDR1 is MDHEN and CDR2 SYDVKM. The CDR3 extends over 12 amino acids. CDR3 residues: CASSPGGLGYTF.

The V gene is TRBV19, the J gene TRBJ1-6; as DNA is missing, the TRBD1 call by TCRdb cannot be tested. Germline V gene data show CDR1 as LNHDA and CDR2 as SQIVND (reference sequence). The CDR3 length is 15 residues. CDR3 in amino acids: CASRPTGFEDSPLHF.

The rearrangement uses TRBV19 and TRBJ1-2; TCRdb selects TRBD1, and the lack of DNA leaves this call unchecked. The length of the CDR3 is 14 residues. Germline V gene lookup returns CDR1 LNHDA and CDR2 SQIVND (reference sequence). The CDR3 reads CASSMGTVNYGYTF. Using reference TRBV19 and TRBJ1-2 for the parts outside the CDR3, the full variable domain is DGGITQSPKYLFRKEGQNVTLSCEQNLNHDAMYWYRQDPGQGLRLIYYSQIVNDFQKGDIAEGYSVSREKKESFPLTVTSAQKNPTAFYLCASSMGTVNYGYTFGSGTRLTVV.